This TCR beta chain was found in a study of CD8 T cells in Susac syndrome. It was with random hexamers that 0.5 to 1 ug RNA was reverse transcribed. TCR beta CDR3 was amplified by immunoSEQ multiplex PCR. This amplification extended across 54 Vbeta and 13 Jbeta segments. TCRdb reprocessed the immunoSEQ multiplex PCR reads with MiXCR, giving one entry per CDR3 protein. The top ten clones hold 0.095% to 0.12% of a sample with under 200,000 distinct CDR3 sequences, 95% of them seen once. Germline lookup yields CDR1 SGHAT and CDR2 FQNNGV. The germline V and J ends were trimmed by 3 bases and 5 bases, with 14 bases remaining between them. This CDR3 spans 14 amino acids. From blood CD8+ and CD4+ T cells, TCR beta sequences were generated.

The sample consisted of CD4+ T cells from PBMCs. The chain couples TRBV11-2 to TRBJ2-7, with D unclear. This TCR derives from a human donor in good health. The CDR3 reads CASSLGAAVNEQYF. The CDR3 region has the DNA TGTGCCAGCAGCTTGGGTGCGGCAGTTAACGAGCAGTACTTC.